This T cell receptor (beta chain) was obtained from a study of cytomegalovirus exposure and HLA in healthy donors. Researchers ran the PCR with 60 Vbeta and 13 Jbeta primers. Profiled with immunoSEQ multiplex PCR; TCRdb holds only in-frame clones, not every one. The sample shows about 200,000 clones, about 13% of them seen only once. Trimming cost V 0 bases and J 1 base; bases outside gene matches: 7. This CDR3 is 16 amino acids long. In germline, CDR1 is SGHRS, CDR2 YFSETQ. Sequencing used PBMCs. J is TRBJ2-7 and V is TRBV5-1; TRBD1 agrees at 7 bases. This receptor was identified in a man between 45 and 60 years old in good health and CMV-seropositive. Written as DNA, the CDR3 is TGCGCCAGCAGCTTGGGGGGGACAGCGCTTTCCTACGAGCAGTACTTC. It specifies CASSLGGTALSYEQYF.